The 11 T cell receptor beta chains reported below all come from one sample, sequenced in a study of control samples from healthy donors and cancer patients. Repertoires were generated with immunoSEQ multiplex PCR, while TCRdb's copy carries only in-frame clones and drops some. This table holds some 48,000 clones, over 90% found once. The material sequenced was PBMCs. These receptors were obtained from a woman in her forties or fifties with head and neck cancer.

This clone was observed a single time. The gene calls are TRBV29-1 and TRBJ2-2, with D uncertain. V lost 7 bases, J lost 3 bases, and 12 bases lay in between. From germline, CDR1 is SQVTM and CDR2 ANQGSEA. The CDR3 sequence is 13 residues long. Here the CDR3 reads CSASRADTGELFF. In DNA, the CDR3 is TGCAGCGCCTCAAGGGCGGACACCGGGGAGCTGTTTTTT.

About this clone: An end of the junction does not agree with germline; a read error may underlie this. The rearrangement links TRBV5-3 to TRBJ2-1; 13 bases are a match to TRBD2. TRBV5-3 is an open reading frame whose function is uncertain. This CDR3 contains 14 residues. The DNA for the CDR3 is TGTGCCAGAAGCTTGGCCATCGGACTAGCGGGGGCCGTCTTC. This sequence encodes CARSLAIGLAGAVF.

This clone was detected only a few times. The V call is TRBV19, the J call TRBJ1-1; tentative D call: TRBD1 (6 bases). Germline V gene lookup returns CDR1 LNHDA and CDR2 SQIVND (reference sequence). The V gene lost 5 bases and the J gene lost 0 bases, with 13 bases spanning the gap. CDR3 length equals 15 residues. The DNA for the CDR3 is TGTGCCAGTAGTCCTCCCGGGGGCATGAACACTGAAGCTTTCTTT. This sequence encodes CASSPPGGMNTEAFF.

The chain couples TRBV5-1 to TRBJ2-5; possible D gene TRBD2, 6 bases. Trimming removed 1 base from V and 3 bases from J, with 10 bases in between. This CDR3 is built from 14 residues. CDR1 SGHRS and CDR2 YFSETQ come from the germline V gene. The DNA for the CDR3 is TGCGCCAGCAGCTTGAGGACTACCGAAGAGACCCAGTACTTC. Its protein product is CASSLRTTEETQYF.

The V and J genes are TRBV9 and TRBJ2-1; TRBD1 agrees at 10 bases. Germline assignment: CDR1 SGDLS and CDR2 YYNGEE. This CDR3 is built from 14 residues. V gave up 3 bases and J gave up 9 bases; unmatched junction bases: 6. CDR3 protein: CASSARTGGGEQFF. DNA for the CDR3: TGTGCCAGCAGCGCCCGGACAGGGGGAGGTGAGCAGTTCTTC.

This clone appeared once. This chain joins TRBV5-1 and TRBJ1-2; no clear D gene. V was shortened by 3 bases and J by 4 bases, with 7 bases between the two germline ends. This CDR3 comprises 12 residues. In germline, CDR1 is SGHRS, CDR2 YFSETQ. The CDR3 sequence is CASSSDRYGYTF. CDR3 bases: TGCGCCAGCAGCTCCGACCGCTATGGCTACACCTTC.

The CDR3 spells CASSLAGVGVPETQYF. The CDR3 region has the DNA TGTGCCAGCAGTCTAGCGGGAGTAGGGGTGCCAGAGACCCAGTACTTC. V and J are TRBV3-1 (or the pseudogene TRBV3-2) and TRBJ2-5, with TRBD2 matching 10 bases. The CDR3 spans 16 residues. CDR1 LGHDT and CDR2 YNNKEL come from the germline V gene (reference sequence). Trimming took 6 bases from V and 4 from J; bases not matched to a gene: 11.

This clone was seen only a few times. The V call is TRBV18, the J call TRBJ2-7, with a tentative D call TRBD1 (6 bases). Trimming shortened V by 4 bases and J by 4 bases, and 11 bases separated the two germline ends. Germline V CDR1 and CDR2: KGHSH, LQKENI. The CDR3 totals 13 residues. CDR3 nucleotide sequence: TGTGCCAGCTCACTAGGACAGAAGTACGAGCAGTACTTC. It translates to CASSLGQKYEQYF.

This rearrangement joins TRBV4-3 to TRBJ2-7; 9 bases fit TRBD1. V dropped 0 bases and J dropped 3; count of bases not matched to a gene: 6. The CDR3 is made up of 16 amino acids. CDR1 and CDR2 from the germline V gene are LGHNA and YSLEER. The CDR3 is CASSQEVGTGIYEQYF. CDR3 sequence (DNA): TGCGCCAGCAGCCAAGAAGTGGGGACAGGGATCTACGAGCAGTACTTC.

The rearrangement joins TRBV7-8 to TRBJ2-7; D remains ambiguous. Trimming removed 5 bases at V and 0 bases at J, with 14 bases between. This CDR3 has 15 residues. Per germline, CDR1 SGHVS and CDR2 FQNEAQ. CDR3: CASSVEHLTSYEQYF. The CDR3 DNA reads as TGTGCCAGCAGCGTCGAGCACCTTACCTCCTACGAGCAGTACTTC.

The V gene is TRBV28, the J gene TRBJ1-5; D is uncertain. This CDR3 spans 13 amino acids. Trimming took off 2 bases at V and 5 bases at J, with 7 bases between the two ends. Germline V CDR1 and CDR2: MDHEN, SYDVKM. CDR3 residues: CASSLGTYQPQHF. CDR3 sequence (DNA): TGTGCCAGCAGTTTAGGCACCTATCAGCCCCAGCATTTT.